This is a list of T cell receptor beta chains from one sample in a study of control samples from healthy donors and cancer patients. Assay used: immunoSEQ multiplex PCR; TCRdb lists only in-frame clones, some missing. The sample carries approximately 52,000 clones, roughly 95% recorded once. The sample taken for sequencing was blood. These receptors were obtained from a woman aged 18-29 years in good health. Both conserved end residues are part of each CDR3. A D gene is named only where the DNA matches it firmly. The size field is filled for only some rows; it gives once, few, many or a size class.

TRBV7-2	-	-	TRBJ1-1	CASSSKTGFGVGAFF	-
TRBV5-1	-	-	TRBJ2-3	CASSLKARGTDTQYF	TGCGCCAGCAGCTTGAAGGCGCGCGGCACAGATACGCAGTATTTT
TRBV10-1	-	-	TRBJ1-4	CASSRSLNEKLFF	TGCGCCAGCAGTCGATCCCTTAATGAAAAACTGTTTTTT
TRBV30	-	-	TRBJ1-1	CAWSVQTGGLVQAFF	TGTGCCTGGAGTGTACAGACAGGAGGTCTGGTGCAGGCTTTCTTT
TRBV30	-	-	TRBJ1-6	CAWSVQVSNSPLHF	TGTGCCTGGAGTGTCCAGGTTTCAAATTCACCCCTCCACTTT
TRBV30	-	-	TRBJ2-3	CAWSVGAGTQYF	TGTGCCTGGAGTGTCGGGGCGGGTACGCAGTATTTT
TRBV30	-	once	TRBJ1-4	CAWNDNRVKDEKLFF	TGTGCCTGGAATGATAACAGGGTAAAGGATGAAAAACTGTTTTTT
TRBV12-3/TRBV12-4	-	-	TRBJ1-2	CASSLAEGRGYTF	TGTGCCAGCAGTTTAGCGGAAGGCCGGGGCTACACCTTC
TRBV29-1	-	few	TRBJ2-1	CSVEPGRRYNEQFF	TGCAGCGTTGAACCGGGGCGTAGGTACAATGAGCAGTTCTTC
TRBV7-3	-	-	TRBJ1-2	CASSSQAGPLYGYTF	TGTGCCAGCAGCTCCCAGGCAGGGCCCCTCTATGGCTACACCTTC
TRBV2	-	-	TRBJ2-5	CASKEWDKQETQYF	TGTGCCAGCAAGGAATGGGACAAACAAGAGACCCAGTACTTC
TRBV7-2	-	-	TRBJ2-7	CASSLTNENPYEQYF	TGTGCCAGCAGCTTAACAAACGAGAATCCCTACGAGCAGTACTTC
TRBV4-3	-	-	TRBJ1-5	CASSQVRSFRQPQHF	TGCGCCAGCAGCCAAGTACGGAGTTTTCGGCAGCCCCAGCATTTT
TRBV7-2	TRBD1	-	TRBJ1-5	CASSSPTGGQNQPQHF	TGTGCCAGCAGCTCGCCGACAGGGGGCCAAAATCAGCCCCAGCATTTT
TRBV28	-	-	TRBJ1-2	CASSPRERPLYGYTF	TGTGCCAGCAGTCCTCGGGAAAGGCCACTATATGGCTACACCTTC
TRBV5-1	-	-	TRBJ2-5	CASRLGQGASGQETQYF	TGCGCCAGCAGGCTAGGACAGGGAGCTAGCGGTCAAGAGACCCAGTACTTC
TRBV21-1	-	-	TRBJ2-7	CASREGAGGSYEQYF	TGTGCCAGCCGGGAGGGGGCAGGGGGGTCCTACGAGCAGTACTTC
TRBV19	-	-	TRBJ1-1	CASSIWGRFMNTEAFF	TGTGCCAGTAGTATATGGGGACGGTTCATGAACACTGAAGCTTTCTTT
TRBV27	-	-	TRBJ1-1	CASSLSFSAGEAFF	TGTGCCAGCAGTTTATCGTTCTCGGCGGGTGAAGCTTTCTTT
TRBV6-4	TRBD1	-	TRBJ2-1	CASSVSPTGTGYNEQFF	TGTGCCAGCAGTGTCTCACCGACCGGGACAGGGTACAATGAGCAGTTCTTC
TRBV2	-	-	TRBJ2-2	CASNGRGRNTGELFF	TGTGCCAGCAATGGAAGAGGGCGGAACACCGGGGAGCTGTTTTTT
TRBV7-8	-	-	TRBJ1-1	CASSFNLEAFF	TGTGCCAGCAGCTTTAACCTTGAAGCTTTCTTT
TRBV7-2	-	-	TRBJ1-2	CASSLAPYRVRYGYTF	TGTGCCAGCAGCTTAGCACCTTACAGGGTGCGCTATGGCTACACCTTC
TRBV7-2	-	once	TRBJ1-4	CASSLGGVGEKLFF	TGTGCCAGCAGCTTAGGCGGCGTTGGGGAAAAACTGTTTTTT
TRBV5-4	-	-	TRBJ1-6	CASSLETDSLHF	TGTGCCAGCAGCTTGGAGACAGACTCCCTCCACTTT
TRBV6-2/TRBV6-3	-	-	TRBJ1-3	CASSPQDLSGNTIYF	TGTGCCAGCAGCCCACAGGACCTCTCTGGAAACACCATATATTTT
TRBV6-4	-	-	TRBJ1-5	CASRRGASNQPQHF	TGTGCCAGCAGGAGGGGCGCAAGCAATCAGCCCCAGCATTTT
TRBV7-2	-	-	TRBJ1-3	CASSLLRFYGNTIYF	TGTGCCAGCAGCTTACTAAGGTTTTATGGAAACACCATATATTTT
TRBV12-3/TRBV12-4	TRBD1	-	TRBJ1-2	CASSSGGFYGYTF	TGTGCCAGCAGTTCAGGGGGCTTCTATGGCTACACCTTC
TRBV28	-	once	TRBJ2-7	CASSTSQRVSWEQYF	TGTGCCAGCAGTACCTCACAGCGGGTCTCCTGGGAGCAGTACTTC
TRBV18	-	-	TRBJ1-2	CASSPLDNGKVGYGYTF	TGTGCCAGCTCACCATTAGACAATGGCAAAGTGGGTTATGGCTACACCTTC
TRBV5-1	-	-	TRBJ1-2	CASSLDGSQFYGYTF	TGCGCCAGCAGCTTGGACGGCTCACAGTTCTATGGCTACACCTTC
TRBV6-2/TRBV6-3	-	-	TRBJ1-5	CASSYSKEGGYQPQHF	TGTGCCAGCAGTTACTCGAAGGAGGGGGGATATCAGCCCCAGCATTTT
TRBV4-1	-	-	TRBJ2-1	CASSPPYSVGDNEQFF	TGCGCCAGCAGCCCACCTTATTCGGTCGGGGACAATGAGCAGTTCTTC
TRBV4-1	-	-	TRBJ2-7	CASSQGASYEQYF	TGCGCCAGCAGCCAAGGGGCGAGCTACGAGCAGTACTTC
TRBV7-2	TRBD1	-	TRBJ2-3	CASTETGHTDTQYF	TGTGCCAGCACCGAGACAGGGCACACAGATACGCAGTATTTT
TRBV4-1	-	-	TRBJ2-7	CASSQRDVGEQYF	TGCGCCAGCAGCCAAAGGGATGTCGGCGAGCAGTACTTC
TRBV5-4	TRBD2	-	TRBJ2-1	CASSFRTSGVNEQFF	TGTGCCAGCAGCTTCAGGACTAGCGGGGTTAATGAGCAGTTCTTC
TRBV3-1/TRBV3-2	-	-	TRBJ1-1	CASSRSGNTEAFF	TGTGCCAGCAGCCGAAGTGGGAACACTGAAGCTTTCTTT
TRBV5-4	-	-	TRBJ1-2	CASSFLGQITNYGYTF	TGTGCCAGCAGCTTCTTAGGACAGATCACTAACTATGGCTACACCTTC
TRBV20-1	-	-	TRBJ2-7	CSAIRINEQYF	TGCAGTGCTATACGGATCAACGAGCAGTACTTC
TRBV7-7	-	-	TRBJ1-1	CASSWDLNTEAFF	TGTGCTAGCAGCTGGGACCTGAACACTGAAGCTTTCTTT
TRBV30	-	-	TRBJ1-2	CAWSVFITNYGYTF	TGTGCCTGGAGTGTGTTCATCACTAACTATGGCTACACCTTC
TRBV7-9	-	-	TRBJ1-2	CASSLASNYGYTF	TGTGCCAGCAGCTTGGCCAGTAACTATGGCTACACCTTC
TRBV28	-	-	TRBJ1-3	CASSLNWSGGAPGNTIYF	TGTGCCAGCAGTTTAAATTGGAGCGGGGGCGCCCCTGGAAACACCATATATTTT
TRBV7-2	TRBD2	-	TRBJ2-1	CASSPSAGEWNEQFF	TGTGCCAGCAGTCCCTCCGCGGGGGAATGGAATGAGCAGTTCTTC
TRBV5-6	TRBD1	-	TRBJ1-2	CASSLVPSGTGGYGYTF	TGTGCCAGCAGCTTGGTCCCCAGCGGGACAGGGGGCTATGGCTACACCTTC
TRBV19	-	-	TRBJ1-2	CASSTVLGADYGYTF	TGTGCCAGTAGCACAGTATTGGGGGCCGACTATGGCTACACCTTC
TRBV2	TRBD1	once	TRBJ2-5	CASSNDRGGGETQYF	TGTGCCAGCAGTAACGACAGGGGGGGAGGAGAGACCCAGTACTTC
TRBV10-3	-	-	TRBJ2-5	CAIKRDNAETQYF	TGTGCCATCAAAAGGGACAATGCTGAGACCCAGTACTTC
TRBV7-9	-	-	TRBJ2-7	CASSSDHYEQYF	TGTGCCAGCAGTTCGGACCACTACGAGCAGTACTTC
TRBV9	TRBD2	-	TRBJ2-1	CASSAGGTSYNEQFF	TGTGCCAGCAGCGCGGGGGGAACATCCTACAATGAGCAGTTCTTC
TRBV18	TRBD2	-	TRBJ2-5	CASSGGTSGKETQYF	TGTGCCAGCTCAGGCGGGACTAGCGGAAAAGAGACCCAGTACTTC
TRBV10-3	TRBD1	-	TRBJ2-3	CAISQEYLGQGTDTQYF	TGTGCCATCAGCCAAGAGTATCTGGGACAGGGGACAGATACGCAGTATTTT
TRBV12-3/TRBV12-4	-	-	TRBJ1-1	CASSSDPNTEAFF	TGTGCCAGCAGTTCGGACCCGAACACTGAAGCTTTCTTT
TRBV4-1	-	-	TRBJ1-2	CASSQEGYGYTF	TGCGCCAGCAGCCAAGAGGGGTATGGCTACACCTTC
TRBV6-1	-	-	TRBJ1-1	CASSEDWGGNTEAFF	TGTGCCAGCAGTGAAGACTGGGGGGGGAACACTGAAGCTTTCTTT